The 23 T cell receptor beta chains listed next were all sequenced from one sample in a study of OX40 agonist ivuxolimab in advanced cancers. Measured with immunoSEQ multiplex PCR; TCRdb has only the in-frame clones, and not every one. Found here are some 80,000 clones, roughly 84% of them singletons; the top ten hold 0.6% to 0.9%. The sequencing used CD4+ or CD8+ T cells sorted from blood, collected in a trial of the OX40 agonist ivuxolimab. These receptors were taken from an adult with an advanced solid tumor such as melanoma, head and neck, liver or kidney cancer.

V and J are TRBV6-5 and TRBJ2-7; 9 bases align to TRBD2. Per the germline V gene, CDR1 is MNHEY and CDR2 is SVGAGI. Germline trimming cut 6 bases from V and 9 bases from J; bases unmatched to any gene: 6. The CDR3 is made up of 12 amino acids. In DNA form, the CDR3 reads TGTGCCAGCAGAACAGGCGGGGGGGCGCAGTACTTC. Its protein is CASRTGGGAQYF.

The chain combines TRBV19 with TRBJ1-3; D uncertain. Germline loops: CDR1 LNHDA, CDR2 SQIVND (reference sequence). V was trimmed by 3 bases and J by 2 bases, leaving 11 bases between them. The CDR3 consists of 15 residues. The CDR3 is CASSMKREAGNTIYF. CDR3 coding DNA: TGTGCCAGTAGTATGAAACGAGAGGCTGGAAACACCATATATTTT.

This chain connects TRBV6-1 to TRBJ2-5; 7 bases match TRBD1. The CDR3 is 13 amino acids. V shed 0 bases, J shed 7 bases, and the junction held 2 bases outside the gene matches. Germline values: CDR1 MNHNS, CDR2 SASEGT. The CDR3 protein is CASSEAGGPTQYF. For the CDR3, the DNA is TGTGCCAGCAGTGAAGCAGGGGGCCCGACCCAGTACTTC.

In this sample, this clone turned up once. The CDR3 loop is CASSAGTGSYEQYF. In DNA, the CDR3 is TGCGCCAGCAGTGCCGGGACAGGGTCCTACGAGCAGTACTTC. This chain links TRBV10-1 with TRBJ2-7; 9 bases are shared with TRBD1. The germline gives CDR1 WNHNN, CDR2 SYGVQD (reference sequence). The CDR3 is 14 amino acids. Trimming removed 4 bases from V and 1 base from J; junction bases left unmatched: 2.

This chain connects TRBV6-5 to TRBJ2-7; a weak D match, TRBD1 (6 bases). There are 14 residues in the CDR3. V was cut by 6 bases and J by 2 bases, with 14 bases left in between. Germline CDR1 MNHEY, CDR2 SVGAGI. The CDR3 nucleotides read TGTGCCAGCAGCCGGGACAACCCTCCCTACGAGCAGTACTTC. This gives the protein CASSRDNPPYEQYF.

The chain links TRBV30 to TRBJ1-2, with D tentatively TRBD1 (6 bases). Looked up from germline, CDR1 is GTSNPN and CDR2 is SVGIG (reference sequence). CDR3 length equals 13 residues. Trimming removed 6 bases at V and 0 bases at J, with 11 bases between. DNA of the CDR3: TGTGCCTGTAAAGGGGGAGCTAACTATGGCTACACCTTC. Its translation is CACKGGANYGYTF.

The CDR3: CASSQAGGHWADTQYF. CDR3 nucleotides: TGCGCCAGCAGCCAGGCGGGGGGGCATTGGGCAGATACGCAGTATTTT. The gene calls are TRBV4-3 and TRBJ2-3; 9 bases are a match to TRBD2. Germline V gene lookup returns CDR1 LGHNA and CDR2 YSLEER. The CDR3 extends over 16 amino acids. Trimming at V came to 3 bases and at J to 4 bases, leaving 8 bases not matched to a gene.

Points on this clone: Other DNA sequences from this sample encode an identical CDR3 as well. CDR3 region: CASSLEGNSYEQYF. In DNA form, the CDR3 reads TGCGCCAGCAGCTTGGAAGGGAACAGTTACGAGCAGTACTTC. The chain has TRBV5-1 and TRBJ2-7; no clear D gene. The CDR3 sequence is 14 residues long. CDR1 is SGHRS and CDR2 is YFSETQ in the germline V gene. V dropped 0 bases and J dropped 4 bases, with 11 bases sitting between them.

The chain links TRBV6-5 to TRBJ2-3; D is unclear. CDR1 is MNHEY and CDR2 is SVGAGI in the germline V gene. The V end lost 0 bases, the J end lost 1 base, and 5 bases lay between the germline ends. The CDR3 is 14 residues long. The CDR3 DNA follows: TGTGCCAGCAGTTACTCCGGCGGCACAGATACGCAGTATTTT. This codes for CASSYSGGTDTQYF.

This chain links TRBV6-1 with TRBJ2-4; TRBD1 matches 9 bases. Germline V gives CDR1 MNHNS, CDR2 SASEGT. Trimming at V came to 1 base and at J to 8 bases, leaving 0 bases not matched to a gene. This CDR3 has 13 residues. As DNA, the CDR3 is TGTGCCAGCAGTGAAGGACAGGGGGACATTCAGTACTTC. Its translation: CASSEGQGDIQYF.

This clone is a singleton in its sample. The chain joins TRBV6-1 to TRBJ2-3; 7 nucleotides align to TRBD1. The V segment lost 5 bases and the J segment 0 bases; nucleotides outside the gene matches: 5. Per germline, CDR1 MNHNS and CDR2 SASEGT. The CDR3 runs 15 residues. CDR3 DNA: TGTGCCAGCAGTACACAGGGGTCCAGCACAGATACGCAGTATTTT. Amino acids: CASSTQGSSTDTQYF.

This sequence joins TRBV2 and TRBJ2-7; D tentatively fits TRBD1 or TRBD2 (5 bases each). The CDR3 covers 12 residues. Germline CDR1 is SNHLY and CDR2 is FYNNEI. V was clipped by 6 bases and J by 3 bases, with 9 bases between them. CDR3 coding DNA: TGTGCCAGCAGAGGGACCTACTACGAGCAGTACTTC. This encodes CASRGTYYEQYF.

The chain combines TRBV6-5 with TRBJ2-2, with D possibly matching TRBD1 (7 bases). The CDR3 is 14 residues long. V lost 5 bases, J lost 5 bases, and 12 bases lay in between. The germline CDR1 and CDR2 sequences are MNHEY and SVGAGI. CDR3 nucleotide sequence: TGTGCCAGCAGTAGGCAGGGGGGAACCGGGGAGCTGTTTTTT. This codes for CASSRQGGTGELFF.

The chain combines TRBV5-1 with TRBJ1-4, with D perhaps matching TRBD1 (5 bases). Trimming pared 4 bases from V and 2 bases from J, leaving 12 bases between. The CDR3 extends over 15 amino acids. CDR1 and CDR2 (germline): SGHRS, YFSETQ. As DNA, the CDR3 is TGCGCCAGCAGCCTCCAGTCAGGGACTAATGAAAAACTGTTTTTT. This translates into CASSLQSGTNEKLFF.

A note on this clone: The identical CDR3 is also encoded by other nucleotide sequences in the sample. This chain joins TRBV7-2 and TRBJ2-1; D unresolved. Germline V gene lookup returns CDR1 SGHTA and CDR2 FQGNSA. Trimming pared 1 base from V and 0 bases from J, leaving 10 bases between. The CDR3 has 16 amino acids. The CDR3 DNA reads TGTGCCAGCAGCTTAGGTCCGGTTAGCTCCTACAATGAGCAGTTCTTC. Translation: CASSLGPVSSYNEQFF. Variable domain in full (rest from reference TRBV7-2 and TRBJ2-1): GAGVSQSPSNKVTEKGKDVELRCDPISGHTALYWYRQSLGQGLEFLIYFQGNSAPDKSGLPSDRFSAERTGGSVSTLTIQRTQQEDSAVYLCASSLGPVSSYNEQFFGPGTRLTVL.

This clone was seen just once. This sequence joins TRBV30 and TRBJ2-3, with TRBD2 matching over 8 bases. Unmatched junction bases numbered 13, after V lost 2 bases and J lost 3 bases. CDR3 size: 17 residues. The germline CDR1 and CDR2 sequences are GTSNPN and SVGIG (reference sequence). CDR3 amino acids: CAWSRGAAGVKTDTQYF. CDR3 nucleotide sequence: TGTGCCTGGAGTCGGGGAGCAGCGGGAGTGAAAACAGATACGCAGTATTTT. Full variable domain (rest looked up from reference TRBV30 and TRBJ2-3): SQTIHQWPATLVQPVGSPLSLECTVEGTSNPNLYWYRQAAGRGLQLLFYSVGIGQISSEVPQNLSASRPQDRQFILSSKKLLLSDSGFYLCAWSRGAAGVKTDTQYFGPGTRLTVL.

The J gene is TRBJ2-7, the V gene TRBV6-6; the match to TRBD1 covers 8 bases. The V gene end was trimmed by 4 bases and the J gene end by 9 bases; junction bases not matched to a gene: 11. Germline V CDR1 and CDR2: MNHNY, SVGAGI (reference sequence). This CDR3 is 14 amino acids long. In DNA, the CDR3 is TGTGCCAGCAGTTTGGACAGTGCACAGGGGGTGCAGTACTTC. Encoded protein: CASSLDSAQGVQYF.

The gene calls are TRBV7-9 and TRBJ2-7; unclear D gene. Germline assignment: CDR1 SEHNR and CDR2 FQNEAQ (reference sequence). Trimming removed 5 bases from V and 6 bases from J, with 14 bases in between. The CDR3 is 13 amino acids. The CDR3 nucleotides are TGTGCCAGCAGCCTCTCCCTCGCGACCGAGCAGTACTTC. Amino acid sequence: CASSLSLATEQYF.

The chain links TRBV10-3 to TRBJ2-7; D might be TRBD2 (6 bases). The CDR3 totals 17 residues. Germline assignment: CDR1 ENHRY and CDR2 SYGVKD. V lost 0 bases and J 4 bases, leaving 19 bases between the germline ends. CDR3 sequence: CAISESRGSSGLYEQYF. The CDR3 nucleotides read TGTGCCATCAGTGAGTCCCGGGGGAGTAGCGGTTTATACGAGCAGTACTTC.

This clone appeared once. The chain links TRBV10-1 to TRBJ1-1; tentatively, D is TRBD1 (6 bases). The CDR3 contains 14 residues. The germline V and J ends were trimmed by 4 bases and 4 bases, with 13 bases remaining between them. Per germline, CDR1 WNHNN and CDR2 SYGVQD (reference sequence). CDR3 in amino acids: CASSVSQGSTEAFF. CDR3 coding DNA: TGCGCCAGCAGTGTATCACAGGGTAGCACTGAAGCTTTCTTT.

The chain employs TRBV28 and TRBJ2-3; 11 bases agree with TRBD2. This CDR3 has 16 amino acids. The junction had 5 bases not matched to a gene; V was cut back by 3 bases and J by 3 bases. Germline V gene sequence: CDR1 MDHEN, CDR2 SYDVKM. This CDR3 is CASSFLAGGRTDTQYF. The CDR3 DNA is TGTGCCAGCAGTTTCTTAGCGGGGGGGCGGACAGATACGCAGTATTTT.

V is TRBV28 and J is TRBJ1-3, with 7 positions matching TRBD1. Germline V gives CDR1 MDHEN, CDR2 SYDVKM. The J segment lost 0 bases and the V segment lost 4 bases, leaving 6 bases of the junction unmatched. The CDR3 spans 16 residues. Here the CDR3 reads CASSSTGVASGNTIYF. CDR3 nucleotide sequence: TGTGCCAGCAGTTCCACAGGGGTGGCCTCTGGAAACACCATATATTTT. The entire variable domain, with the rest obtained from reference TRBV28 and TRBJ1-3, is as follows: DVKVTQSSRYLVKRTGEKVFLECVQDMDHENMFWYRQDPGLGLRLIYFSYDVKMKEKGDIPEGYSVSREKKERFSLILESASTNQTSMYLCASSSTGVASGNTIYFGEGSWLTVV.

The chain uses TRBV6-5 and TRBJ1-4, with D perhaps TRBD1 (6 bases). Germline values: CDR1 MNHEY, CDR2 SVGAGI. The V end lost 7 bases, the J end lost 8 bases, and 20 bases lay between the germline ends. The CDR3 is 15 amino acids. The CDR3 sequence is CASKLGGLGTEKLFF. The CDR3 bases are TGTGCCAGCAAATTGGGGGGGCTTGGCACGGAAAAACTGTTTTTT.